The next 3 T cell receptor beta chains were all read from a single sample in a study of T cell repertoires in cytomegalovirus infection. TCRdb independently ran MiXCR on the reads; one entry per CDR3 protein. The profile shows roughly 500,000 distinct CDR3 sequences, 16% of them singletons. Sequencing was performed on CD8+ T cells from PBMCs. These TCRs come from a human donor in good health (CMV status not recorded). Some clones in this sample may be carry-over from other donors' samples.

This clonotype was recorded a few times. The genes are TRBV12-5 and TRBJ1-2; weak D call: TRBD1 (5 bases). The V gene's germline CDR1 is LGHNT and CDR2 FRNRAP. The CDR3 covers 13 residues. The V end lost 6 bases, the J end lost 8 bases, and 16 bases lay between the germline ends. The CDR3 is CASGSGTLWGYTF. DNA for the CDR3: TGTGCTAGTGGCTCCGGGACTCTCTGGGGCTACACCTTC.

In regard to this clonotype: Because the CDR3 is missing its conserved closing phenylalanine or tryptophan, this is likely a read error. V usage is TRBV6-4 and J usage is TRBJ2-2; maybe TRBD1 (5 bases). V shed 4 bases and J shed 5 bases, with 11 bases lying between them. Germline CDR1 is MRHNA and CDR2 is SNTAGT. CDR3 length: 14 amino acids. CDR3 protein: CASSGGSTTGELFL. The CDR3 nucleotides are TGTGCCAGCAGTGGGGGCAGCACTACCGGGGAGCTGTTTTTA.

The chain links TRBV5-1 to TRBJ2-1, with D possibly being TRBD1 (6 bases). Trimming left V 3 bases short and J 10 bases short, with 14 bases between. Per germline, CDR1 SGHRS and CDR2 YFSETQ. The CDR3 is 13 amino acids. As DNA, the CDR3 is TGCGCCAGCAGCTCGGCCAGCGACAGGGAGCAGTTCTTC. Translated: CASSSASDREQFF.